The sequence of this T cell receptor beta chain was determined in a study of shared clonotypes between healthy human individuals (dated by TCRdb to about 2020). As for the study more broadly: The cohort comprised a couple of women and a few men aged 18 to 49 years. Per donor, three plates each were used for CD4 naive and CD4 memory, two for CD8 naive, and one for CD8 memory. To estimate repertoire size and how much clonotype sharing occurs between individuals, the study deeply sequenced the blood TCR repertoires of about five healthy adults. Libraries were prepared and TCR repertoires were sequenced by different laboratories using diverse techniques, in order to increase sequencing depth and limit assay-specific biases. Between about 0.9 and 10 billion PBMCs per donor were obtained by leukapheresis.

The investigation overall reported the following: Incomplete sequencing was indicated by rarefaction of sorted-subset datasets, despite the large sequencing depth. Pairwise subsampling indicated that sequencing depth was expected to affect the degree of clonotype sharing among donors. Compared with non-shared clonotypes, clonotypes shared by all four sorted-subset donors had higher generation probabilities. Estimated clonotype richness was generally larger for naive than for memory subsets. Sampling was limited to blood, and TCR repertoires in tissue likely differ from TCR repertoires in blood. When a few donors were compared, the shared fraction of clonotypes was roughly 5% for naive CD4, approximately 3.5% for naive CD8, roughly 2.5% for memory CD4, and approximately 0.4% for memory CD8. Because the study included a small number of donors, the genetic and exposure-history diversity represented was limited.

The donors were healthy, HIV-negative adults with no recently reported acute infections or vaccinations. All donors were Caucasian adults living in Nashville, Tennessee, USA. CD4+ T cells were enriched through magnetic negative selection, after which naive cells were positively selected on CD45RA and the remaining negative fraction served as the memory subset. After blood collection by leukapheresis, PBMCs were isolated using Ficoll-Histopaque density gradient centrifugation and then cryopreserved in the vapor phase of liquid nitrogen. Analytical flow cytometry was used to check the purity and quantity of each magnetically sorted T cell population. Genomic DNA was isolated from every sorted fraction and measured by UV absorbance on a Nanodrop 2000c. Using the deep immunoSEQ assay, TCR CDR3 regions were amplified from genomic DNA by multiplex PCR. Extracted genomic DNA from each cell subset was distributed evenly across all wells of several immunoSEQ 96-well plates, and each plate was treated as a replicate. For sorted subsets, around 200 ng genomic DNA, equal to 25,000 to 35,000 T cell genomes, was loaded into each replicate PCR. Purified libraries were quantified with a Qubit 3.0 fluorometer, sized on a Bioanalyzer 2100, and re-quantified with the KAPA Library Quantification kit. A separate single-read 150-cycle Illumina NextSeq 550 flow cell was used to sequence each immunoSEQ 96-well plate. Turning to the authors' computational methods: Because only junctional sequences without quality scores were contained in the immunoSEQ output, filtering matching that applied to full-length reads could not be performed. To assign V/J genes and CDR3, sequences were annotated against IMGT germline references using PyIR, a Python wrapper for IgBLAST v1.9. Reads with weak V/J assignments (E-value above 1e-6), missing CDR3, stop codons, out-of-frame junctions, or ambiguous translated residues were removed. A V3J clonotype was defined by an identical inferred V gene, J gene, and CDR3 amino acid sequence. The percentage overlap between two repertoires was calculated by dividing the number of shared unique clonotypes by the size of the smaller repertoire. Repertoire richness was assessed with RTK rarefaction, the Chao1 estimator, and Recon v2.1 estimates of unobserved clonotypes. Generation probabilities for all TCRbeta clonotypes obtained by the gDNA method from four donors were computed using OLGA. TCRdb re-hosts the immuneACCESS table, in-frame sequences only. Its copies lack some clones; in the studies checked, an unresolved V gene accounts for under half of them, and the cause for the rest is not known. The V and J calls and the clone size are those of that table, but D and trimming were determined from the DNA. Present in this sample are over a million clones, 98% of which were seen just once. The top ten clonotypes cover around 0.47% of the sample.

With regard to this clone: Its antigen remains unidentified. Per-base qualities were not stored, and no clone one base away is much larger.

Material: naive CD4+ T cells sorted from blood. The sample's cell subset or site label, decoded: CD45RA+ positively selected. The receptor comes from a man aged 25 to 40 in good health.

The DNA sequence reads TGTGCCAGCAGCGGGGACAGGGTTAATGGCTACACCTTC. The resulting protein is CASSGDRVNGYTF. The sequence is built from TRBV27 and TRBJ1-2, with 9 bases in between that match TRBD1. Via the germline V gene (reference sequence), CDR1 is MNHEY and CDR2 SMNVEV. Including the terminal cysteine and phenylalanine, the CDR3 comprises 13 residues. Only CDR3 DNA remains: 39 bases, in frame from the first base. V trim: 6 bases; J trim: 6 bases; unmatched bases: 5.